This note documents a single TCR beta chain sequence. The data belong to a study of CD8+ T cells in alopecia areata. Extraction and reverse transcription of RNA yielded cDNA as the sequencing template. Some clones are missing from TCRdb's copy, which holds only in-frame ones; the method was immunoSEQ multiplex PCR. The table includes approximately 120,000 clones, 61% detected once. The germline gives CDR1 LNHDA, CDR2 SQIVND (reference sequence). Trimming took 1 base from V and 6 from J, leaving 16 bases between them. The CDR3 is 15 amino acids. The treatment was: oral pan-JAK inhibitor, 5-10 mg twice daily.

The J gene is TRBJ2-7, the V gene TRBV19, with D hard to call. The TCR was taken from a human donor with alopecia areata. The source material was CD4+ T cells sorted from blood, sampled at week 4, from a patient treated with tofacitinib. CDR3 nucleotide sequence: TGTGCCAGTAGTATAGCGGGTCAGAAGAGAGGCGAGCAGTACTTC. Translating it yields CASSIAGQKRGEQYF.